Listed below are T cell receptor beta chains from one sample, sequenced in a study of T-cell reconstitution after alpha-beta-depleted transplantation in children. TCRdb independently ran MiXCR on the PCR reads; one entry per CDR3 protein. The sample comprises roughly 340,000 distinct CDR3 sequences, 15% to 20% of which are singletons, and approximately 44% rests with the top ten. Source: PBMCs, mostly from graft donor cells, taken 360 days after TCRalphabeta/CD19-depleted stem cell transplant. These receptors originate from a male patient between 2 and 15 years old who had a stem cell transplant for acute lymphoblastic leukemia, so the T cells may come from the graft donor. Both conserved end residues are part of each CDR3. The D gene is left open where the match is weak. Clone size is stated in some rows and not others, as once, few, many or a class when expanded.

few,TRBJ2-2,TRBV24-1,.,CATSVAGELFF,TGTGCCACCAGTGTGGCCGGGGAGCTGTTTTTT
many,TRBJ2-1,TRBV12-3/TRBV12-4,.,CASRSQGLSYNEQFF,TGTGCCAGCAGATCACAGGGCCTCTCCTACAATGAGCAGTTCTTC
few,TRBJ2-1,TRBV25-1,.,CASKGPPGNEQFF,TGTGCCAGCAAGGGTCCGCCGGGCAATGAGCAGTTCTTC
few,TRBJ2-1,TRBV5-5,TRBD2,CASSPRTLRLAEQFF,TGTGCCAGCAGCCCTAGGACACTCAGACTAGCTGAGCAGTTCTTC
many,TRBJ1-1,TRBV28,.,CASSTENTEAFF,TGTGCCAGCTCAACAGAGAACACTGAAGCTTTCTTT
.,TRBJ2-7,TRBV4-3,TRBD1,CASSPQPGQGYEQYF,TGCGCCAGCAGCCCTCAACCGGGACAGGGCTACGAGCAGTACTTC
many,TRBJ2-2,TRBV9,.,CASSPTVTGELFF,TGTGCCAGCAGCCCGACAGTCACCGGGGAGCTGTTTTTT
.,TRBJ2-1,TRBV7-2,TRBD2,CASSLVGGGGLGQFF,TGTGCCAGCAGCTTAGTGGGGGGGGGAGGCCTGGGGCAGTTCTTC
few,TRBJ2-1,TRBV7-2,.,CASSLVGDSYNEQFF,TGTGCCAGCAGCTTAGTGGGAGACTCCTACAATGAGCAGTTCTTC
few,TRBJ1-3,TRBV7-2,.,CASSLVVGPGNTIYF,TGTGCCAGCAGCTTAGTTGTAGGCCCTGGAAACACCATATATTTT
many,TRBJ1-3,TRBV4-3,.,CASSQQERGGNTIYF,TGCGCCAGCAGCCAACAAGAGAGGGGAGGAAACACCATATATTTT
few,TRBJ2-5,TRBV27,TRBD2,CASSPKGGLADIQETQYF,TGTGCCAGCAGTCCCAAAGGGGGACTAGCGGACATACAAGAGACCCAGTACTTC
.,TRBJ1-5,TRBV4-3,.,CASSQNPLGPTTGPNQPQHF,TGCGCCAGCAGCCAAAACCCCTTGGGGCCAACTACAGGCCCCAATCAGCCCCAGCATTTT
.,TRBJ1-2,TRBV12-3/TRBV12-4,.,CASSLAPVTANYGYTF,TGTGCCAGCAGTTTAGCCCCCGTGACAGCTAACTATGGCTACACCTTC
few,TRBJ1-5,TRBV7-2,.,CASSLDLGNRPQHF,TGTGCCAGCAGCTTAGACCTGGGGAATAGGCCACAGCATTTT
.,TRBJ2-7,TRBV20-1,TRBD2,CSAPGPPASGSYEQYF,TGCAGTGCTCCTGGGCCGCCGGCTAGCGGTAGCTACGAGCAGTACTTC
many,TRBJ2-1,TRBV28,TRBD2,CASSLLAEYNEQFF,TGTGCCAGCAGCCTTCTAGCGGAGTACAATGAGCAGTTCTTC
.,TRBJ2-7,TRBV20-1,TRBD1,CSARDLTGGVYEQYF,TGCAGTGCTAGAGATCTGACAGGGGGCGTCTACGAGCAGTACTTC
.,TRBJ2-1,TRBV28,TRBD2,CASSLPFSGPYNEQFF,TGTGCCAGCAGTTTACCCTTTAGCGGGCCGTACAATGAGCAGTTCTTC
few,TRBJ2-2,TRBV7-2,.,CASSLSPQGLNTGELFF,TGTGCCAGCAGCTTATCTCCGCAGGGTCTGAACACCGGGGAGCTGTTTTTT
.,TRBJ2-5,TRBV15,.,CATSRDLVGAETQYF,TGTGCCACCAGCAGAGATCTTGTAGGGGCCGAGACCCAGTACTTC
many,TRBJ2-1,TRBV4-1,TRBD2,CASSQDVLALSYNEQFF,TGCGCCAGCAGCCAAGATGTACTAGCGCTCTCCTACAATGAGCAGTTCTTC
few,TRBJ1-5,TRBV4-2,TRBD1,CASSQGRDRGSQPQHF,TGTGCCAGCAGCCAAGGCCGGGACAGGGGGAGTCAGCCCCAGCATTTT
.,TRBJ2-2,TRBV4-3,TRBD1,CASSQDGKGGYTGELFF,TGCGCCAGCAGCCAAGATGGGAAAGGGGGCTACACCGGGGAGCTGTTTTTT
few,TRBJ2-3,TRBV10-3,.,CAATGPARTDTQYF,TGTGCCGCAACGGGGCCCGCCCGCACAGATACGCAGTATTTT
few,TRBJ2-1,TRBV3-1,TRBD2,CASSQAASGSEQFF,TGTGCCAGCAGCCAAGCGGCTAGCGGGAGTGAGCAGTTCTTC
few,TRBJ2-5,TRBV29-1,.,CSIDTEEETQYF,TGCAGCATAGACACCGAGGAAGAGACCCAGTACTTC
.,TRBJ2-1,TRBV10-3,TRBD2,CATGTTNEQFF,TGTGCCACCGGGACTACCAATGAGCAGTTCTTC
many,TRBJ2-1,TRBV7-2,TRBD2,CASSLGVSGDYNEQFF,TGTGCCAGCAGCTTAGGAGTTAGCGGGGACTACAATGAGCAGTTCTTC
.,TRBJ2-6,TRBV12-3/TRBV12-4,.,CASSFWPAGPGANVLTF,TGTGCCAGCAGTTTTTGGCCCGCAGGGCCTGGGGCCAACGTCCTGACTTTC
many,TRBJ2-7,TRBV28,TRBD2,CASSSLAGVYYEQYF,TGTGCCAGCAGTTCGCTAGCGGGAGTTTACTACGAGCAGTACTTC
few,TRBJ2-2,TRBV9,.,CASESLNTGELFF,TGTGCCAGCGAATCATTGAACACCGGGGAGCTGTTTTTT
few,TRBJ2-5,TRBV4-3,.,CASSPKKPGQKGEETQYF,TGCGCCAGCAGCCCTAAAAAGCCAGGACAGAAAGGTGAAGAGACCCAGTACTTC
few,TRBJ2-5,TRBV5-4,.,CASSSTAGGGGETQYF,TGTGCCAGCAGCTCTACCGCCGGGGGAGGAGGAGAGACCCAGTACTTC
.,TRBJ2-1,TRBV20-1,TRBD2,CSARPPAYGSGRASDEQFF,TGCAGTGCTAGACCCCCGGCCTATGGTAGCGGGAGGGCCAGCGATGAGCAGTTCTTC
.,TRBJ2-7,TRBV7-8,TRBD1,CASSPTGESSYEQYF,TGTGCCAGCAGCCCAACAGGGGAATCGAGCTACGAGCAGTACTTC
many,TRBJ2-1,TRBV10-3,TRBD2,CAISDPEAGVSNNEQFF,TGTGCCATCAGTGACCCTGAAGCGGGAGTCTCAAACAATGAGCAGTTCTTC
.,TRBJ2-1,TRBV10-2,.,CASSEFRLALISYNEQFF,TGCGCCAGCAGTGAGTTTCGGCTAGCGCTTATCTCCTACAATGAGCAGTTCTTC
many,TRBJ2-7,TRBV7-9,TRBD2,CASSLGVAGGAYEQYF,TGTGCCAGCAGCTTAGGTGTAGCGGGAGGTGCCTACGAGCAGTACTTC
.,TRBJ2-1,TRBV7-2,TRBD2,CASSWGLAPSYNEQFF,TGTGCCAGCAGCTGGGGACTAGCCCCCTCCTACAATGAGCAGTTCTTC
.,TRBJ2-2,TRBV30,.,CAWSVLLNTGELFF,TGTGCCTGGAGTGTGCTCTTAAACACCGGGGAGCTGTTTTTT
.,TRBJ2-3,TRBV6-1,TRBD1,CASRRPGQGADTQYF,TGTGCCAGCCGACGTCCGGGACAGGGGGCAGATACGCAGTATTTT
.,TRBJ1-1,TRBV19,.,CASSLQGRMNTEAFF,TGTGCCAGTAGTTTACAAGGCAGGATGAACACTGAAGCTTTCTTT
.,TRBJ2-7,TRBV3-1,.,CASSDLVNGGPTYEQYF,TGTGCCAGCAGCGACCTAGTTAACGGGGGCCCCACCTACGAGCAGTACTTC
.,TRBJ1-2,TRBV6-1,TRBD1,CASSVRDRGSWHGYTF,TGTGCCAGCAGTGTCCGGGACAGGGGAAGTTGGCATGGCTACACCTTC
.,TRBJ1-6,TRBV9,.,CASSPQGSSYNSPLHF,TGTGCCAGCAGCCCACAGGGAAGCTCCTATAATTCACCCCTCCACTTT
.,TRBJ2-3,TRBV30,TRBD1,CARDRGRADTQYF,TGTGCCAGAGACAGGGGACGGGCAGATACGCAGTATTTT
few,TRBJ1-5,TRBV7-3,TRBD1,CASSFSPMTGCDQPQHF,TGTGCCAGCAGCTTTTCCCCCATGACAGGGTGTGATCAGCCCCAGCATTTT
few,TRBJ2-5,TRBV20-1,TRBD2,CSARVGLAVETQYF,TGCAGTGCTAGAGTGGGACTAGCGGTCGAGACCCAGTACTTC
.,TRBJ2-5,TRBV10-3,TRBD2,CAISDLGLAEETQYF,TGTGCCATCAGTGACCTTGGACTAGCAGAAGAGACCCAGTACTTC
.,TRBJ1-1,TRBV27,.,CASSSGNRRTEAFF,TGTGCCAGCAGTTCAGGGAACCGAAGGACTGAAGCTTTCTTT
few,TRBJ1-1,TRBV29-1,TRBD1,CSVDRVTEAFF,TGCAGCGTCGACAGGGTGACTGAAGCTTTCTTT
.,TRBJ2-1,TRBV5-1,TRBD2,CASSLAGGGINEQFF,TGCGCCAGCAGCTTGGCGGGGGGAGGGATCAATGAGCAGTTCTTC
many,TRBJ2-3,TRBV29-1,.,CSVGGRAGSTDTQYF,TGCAGCGTTGGGGGCCGGGCAGGGAGCACAGATACGCAGTATTTT
few,TRBJ2-7,TRBV12-3/TRBV12-4,.,CASSLLRPTYEQYF,TGTGCCAGCAGTTTACTTCGGCCGACCTACGAGCAGTACTTC
.,TRBJ1-2,TRBV7-2,TRBD1,CASSLTGDYGYTF,TGTGCCAGCAGCTTAACAGGGGACTATGGCTACACCTTC
.,TRBJ2-1,TRBV4-1,TRBD2,CASSQDTSGTNNEQFF,TGCGCCAGCAGCCAAGATACTAGCGGGACTAACAATGAGCAGTTCTTC
many,TRBJ2-1,TRBV7-2,TRBD2,CASSLATSGTYNEQFF,TGTGCCAGCAGCTTGGCCACTAGCGGGACTTACAATGAGCAGTTCTTC
.,TRBJ2-1,TRBV12-3/TRBV12-4,.,CASSSIYNEQFF,TGTGCCAGCAGTTCCATCTACAATGAGCAGTTCTTC